A selection of T cell receptor beta chains follows, all from one sample in a study of shared T cell receptors in the human thymus. Generated by immunoSEQ multiplex PCR, the TCRdb table keeps only in-frame clones and is missing some. The sample shows roughly 710,000 clones, 80% to 90% of them seen only once. These data also formed part of another study, on human thymus T cells.

The sample taken for sequencing was thymocytes. The origin of the receptors is a girl under three years old with a congenital heart defect. Both conserved end residues are part of each CDR3. Clone size, where shown, is once, few, many, or a class for clones that have expanded.

CDR3 protein | clone size | V gene
CASSQVGGPSVASYEQYF | . | TRBV4-1
CASSLGEPEQYF | . | TRBV7-2
CASNAGPSTDTQYF | . | TRBV6-6
CASSESTSGGPTDTQYF | . | TRBV10-1
CASRSPPGLSTDTQYF | . | TRBV5-6
CASSMTGVLWQPQHF | few | TRBV19
CSVEAENYGYTF | . | TRBV29-1
CASSDHSSYSNQPQHF | . | TRBV6-1
CASSHRRTGGSQETQYF | few | TRBV14
CATSRGSYYEQYF | . | TRBV15
CASGPGTVRQGVLNTEAFF | . | TRBV12-5
CASRAKSKRTEAFF | . | TRBV6-1
CATTRAGGHAYGYTF | . | TRBV15
CASASGGGYGYTF | once | TRBV19
CSVELDREGGYTF | . | TRBV29-1
CASSPPQGYYEQYF | . | TRBV6-1
CASSIRGYQETQYF | once | TRBV14
CASSSGTGAGTEAFF | once | TRBV7-3
CASSFGLTNTLYF | . | TRBV27
CATSRDGTEGRRRETQYF | . | TRBV15
CAISEGPGEEKLFF | . | TRBV10-3
CASSWSRGGPRDTIYF | . | TRBV28
CASSQARTGGNQPQHF | . | TRBV4-1
CASLQGASGNTIYF | . | TRBV6-1
CASSQVTGANVLTF | . | TRBV4-1
CASSLVGGTYEQYF | once | TRBV7-3
CASSVRQTQETQYF | . | TRBV25-1
CASSVSGTRKTDTQYF | few | TRBV5-8
CASTRFGIYWEPGGRNTEAFF | . | TRBV2
CSVLEGGGLYFEQYF | . | TRBV29-1
CATSSPGQSSRPGLVKETQYF | . | TRBV15
CASSEYGGGAYNEQFF | . | TRBV25-1
CASSGNRAGGYGYTF | . | TRBV6-5
CASSQGTASSLGYTF | . | TRBV14
CASSFGTGGVEQFF | . | TRBV27
CASSPPTSGGPPNKTQYF | . | TRBV18
CASTKGFGHSPLHF | . | TRBV5-1
CASSFGHDSNQPQHF | . | TRBV27
CAISEIPQTSLWETQYF | . | TRBV10-3
CASSLWPSGTASYEQYF | . | TRBV28
CSAPGPRTPGNEQFF | . | TRBV29-1
CASSQDVTLVRYEQYF | . | TRBV14
CASSSSGTEYQETQYF | once | TRBV7-9
CASSPQGARGHGNQPQHF | once | TRBV4-1
CASITEQGVSGNTIYF | . | TRBV28
CASSRDRGFTGELFF | . | TRBV27
CASRQLTDTQYF | . | TRBV25-1
CAWGPPQGFKDEQFF | . | TRBV30
CASSEGGLPATDTQYF | few | TRBV10-1